A selection of T cell receptor beta chains follows, all from one sample in a study of cytomegalovirus exposure and HLA in healthy donors. Some clones are missing from TCRdb's copy, which holds only in-frame ones; the method was immunoSEQ multiplex PCR. The top ten hold 2% to 2.5% of the sample, which has about 270,000 clones, under 80% seen once. The specimen was PBMCs. The receptors derive from a female donor in good health and CMV-seronegative. The CDR3 runs from the conserved cysteine through the conserved F or W. Fields, in order: V gene, J gene, D gene, clone size, CDR3 protein, CDR3 DNA. A D gene is named only where the DNA matches it firmly. Size tells how often a clone was seen (once, few, many) or the class of an expanded clone, and some rows leave it out.

V gene: TRBV29-1; J gene: TRBJ2-7; D gene: TRBD2; clone size: once; CDR3 protein: CSVRAGGKEQYF; CDR3 DNA: TGCAGCGTCCGAGCGGGAGGGAAGGAGCAGTACTTC
V gene: TRBV4-1; J gene: TRBJ2-3; D gene: .; clone size: .; CDR3 protein: CASSQERQVSDMQYF; CDR3 DNA: TGCGCCAGCAGCCAAGAACGACAGGTTTCAGATATGCAGTATTTT
V gene: TRBV10-3; J gene: TRBJ2-1; D gene: .; clone size: .; CDR3 protein: CAISERAGANSYNEQFF; CDR3 DNA: TGTGCCATCAGTGAGCGAGCTGGGGCGAACTCCTACAATGAGCAGTTCTTC
V gene: TRBV7-3; J gene: TRBJ1-1; D gene: TRBD1; clone size: few; CDR3 protein: CASSEQGALNTEAFF; CDR3 DNA: TGTGCCAGCAGCGAGCAGGGGGCACTGAACACTGAAGCTTTCTTT
V gene: TRBV4-1; J gene: TRBJ2-5; D gene: .; clone size: .; CDR3 protein: CASSQPERETQYF; CDR3 DNA: TGCGCCAGCAGCCAGCCGGAGAGAGAGACCCAGTACTTC
V gene: TRBV5-4; J gene: TRBJ2-7; D gene: .; clone size: few; CDR3 protein: CASSSGSYEQYF; CDR3 DNA: TGTGCCAGCAGCTCCGGTTCCTACGAGCAGTACTTC
V gene: TRBV9; J gene: TRBJ1-2; D gene: .; clone size: .; CDR3 protein: CASSPTGWGYTF; CDR3 DNA: TGTGCCAGCAGCCCAACGGGTTGGGGCTACACCTTC
V gene: TRBV30; J gene: TRBJ2-7; D gene: TRBD1; clone size: once; CDR3 protein: CAWSAPRTGGWEQYF; CDR3 DNA: TGTGCCTGGAGTGCCCCCAGGACAGGGGGTTGGGAGCAGTACTTC
V gene: TRBV18; J gene: TRBJ2-3; D gene: .; clone size: once; CDR3 protein: CASHTGGPPVDTQYF; CDR3 DNA: TGTGCCAGCCACACCGGCGGCCCTCCTGTAGATACGCAGTATTTT
V gene: TRBV15; J gene: TRBJ2-3; D gene: TRBD1; clone size: .; CDR3 protein: CATSEGAPDTQYF; CDR3 DNA: TGTGCCACCAGCGAGGGGGCGCCGGATACGCAGTATTTT
V gene: TRBV5-1; J gene: TRBJ2-5; D gene: TRBD2; clone size: .; CDR3 protein: CASSVRTSGRQETQYF; CDR3 DNA: TGCGCCAGCAGCGTTCGGACTAGCGGGAGGCAAGAGACCCAGTACTTC
V gene: TRBV18; J gene: TRBJ2-2; D gene: TRBD2; clone size: .; CDR3 protein: CASSLGLAENTGELFF; CDR3 DNA: TGTGCCAGCTCCCTGGGACTAGCGGAAAACACCGGGGAGCTGTTTTTT
V gene: TRBV28; J gene: TRBJ2-7; D gene: TRBD2; clone size: .; CDR3 protein: CASSFSSGSPSYEQYF; CDR3 DNA: TGTGCCAGCAGTTTCTCTAGCGGGAGCCCCTCCTACGAGCAGTACTTC
V gene: TRBV9; J gene: TRBJ2-3; D gene: .; clone size: .; CDR3 protein: CASSERTAPTDTQYF; CDR3 DNA: TGTGCCAGCAGCGAGCGAACCGCTCCCACAGATACGCAGTATTTT
V gene: TRBV6-1; J gene: TRBJ2-7; D gene: .; clone size: .; CDR3 protein: CASSAPPYEQYF; CDR3 DNA: TGTGCCAGCAGCGCCCCACCTTACGAGCAGTACTTC
V gene: TRBV19; J gene: TRBJ2-7; D gene: TRBD2; clone size: .; CDR3 protein: CASSIGSAGGYEQYF; CDR3 DNA: TGTGCCAGTAGTATCGGTTCAGCGGGAGGCTACGAGCAGTACTTC
V gene: TRBV7-2; J gene: TRBJ2-3; D gene: .; clone size: .; CDR3 protein: CASSLFQRTTDTQYF; CDR3 DNA: TGTGCCAGCAGCTTATTCCAGCGGACCACAGATACGCAGTATTTT
V gene: TRBV5-1; J gene: TRBJ2-3; D gene: TRBD2; clone size: few; CDR3 protein: CASSLVGGRAGDTQYF; CDR3 DNA: TGCGCCAGCAGCTTGGTAGGCGGGAGGGCGGGAGATACGCAGTATTTT
V gene: TRBV5-1; J gene: TRBJ1-6; D gene: TRBD1; clone size: .; CDR3 protein: CASSPDRGNSPLHF; CDR3 DNA: TGCGCCAGCAGCCCTGACAGGGGAAATTCACCCCTCCACTTT
V gene: TRBV5-1; J gene: TRBJ2-5; D gene: .; clone size: .; CDR3 protein: CASSFNGGTQYF; CDR3 DNA: TGCGCCAGCAGCTTTAACGGTGGGACCCAGTACTTC
V gene: TRBV5-1; J gene: TRBJ1-1; D gene: .; clone size: .; CDR3 protein: CASTQTGPNTEAFF; CDR3 DNA: TGCGCCAGCACCCAGACAGGCCCGAACACTGAAGCTTTCTTT
V gene: TRBV10-3; J gene: TRBJ2-2; D gene: .; clone size: .; CDR3 protein: CAISGTGPRGTGELFF; CDR3 DNA: TGTGCCATCAGTGGAACCGGGCCGCGGGGCACCGGGGAGCTGTTTTTT
V gene: TRBV19; J gene: TRBJ2-2; D gene: .; clone size: few; CDR3 protein: CASSTQRVPNTGELFF; CDR3 DNA: TGTGCCAGTAGTACCCAGCGGGTCCCGAACACCGGGGAGCTGTTTTTT
V gene: TRBV19; J gene: TRBJ2-1; D gene: TRBD2; clone size: .; CDR3 protein: CASSIDLLAGGLNEQFF; CDR3 DNA: TGTGCCAGTAGTATAGACCTACTAGCGGGAGGGCTCAATGAGCAGTTCTTC
V gene: TRBV9; J gene: TRBJ2-3; D gene: TRBD1; clone size: .; CDR3 protein: CASSRTGSTDTQYF; CDR3 DNA: TGTGCCAGCAGCCGGACAGGTAGCACAGATACGCAGTATTTT
V gene: TRBV19; J gene: TRBJ2-7; D gene: TRBD2; clone size: .; CDR3 protein: CASSHRGSGTSYEQYF; CDR3 DNA: TGTGCCAGTAGCCACCGGGGTAGCGGGACCTCCTACGAGCAGTACTTC
V gene: TRBV7-7; J gene: TRBJ1-4; D gene: .; clone size: few; CDR3 protein: CASSPNLGGSEKLFF; CDR3 DNA: TGTGCCAGCAGCCCCAATCTGGGGGGGAGTGAAAAACTGTTTTTT